This TCR beta chain was identified during a study of regulatory T cells in long-lasting Graves disease. Time point of the sample: newly diagnosed GD, antithyroid drugs for less than 3 months. The TCR library was prepared using RNA isolated from PBMCs. The V and J ends lost 2 bases and 1 base, in that order; junction bases with no gene match: 3. The CDR3 has 18 residues. CDR1 KGHDR and CDR2 SFDVKD come from the germline V gene. This clonotype appeared many times. iRepertoire HTBI primers and Arm-PCR of CDR3 regions built TCR beta libraries. TCRdb reprocessed the multiplex PCR reads via MiXCR and lists one record per CDR3 protein. The profile covers about 350,000 distinct CDR3 sequences, with over 15% appearing a single time and less than 35% taken by the ten largest. This same sample was also taken into another study, of T cells in Graves' hyperthyroidism and ophthalmopathy.

The genes are TRBV24-1 and TRBJ2-3; 15 bases agree with TRBD2. The receptor's source is a man aged 35 to 55 with Graves disease. Sample: peripheral blood mononuclear cells (PBMCs), taken at new diagnosis, from a patient treated with antithyroid drugs. CDR3 in amino acids: CATSDWGLAGGRTDTQYF. For the CDR3, the DNA is TGTGCCACCAGTGATTGGGGACTAGCGGGGGGCCGCACAGATACGCAGTATTTT.